Detailed here is one T cell receptor (beta chain). The antigen remains unidentified. CDR1 is SGHVS, CDR2 FQNEAQ, per germline. After removal of 2 bases from V and 9 bases from J, the junction contained 22 bases not matched to a gene. CDR3 length: 20 residues. The data derive from a study of cytomegalovirus exposure and HLA in healthy donors. Study-level points and caveats: It has been reported that TCR beta sequences accurately predicted the HLA-A and HLA-B alleles of most subjects. Generally TCR sequences proved uncommon, though certain public TCRs appeared in numerous donors. Later work associated roughly 17,000 TCR beta sequences with HLA alleles at 0.05 false discovery rate. Among TCR beta chains, those listed as cytomegalovirus-associated numbered some 170.

The study ran its PCR with 60 Vbeta and 13 Jbeta primers. Method: immunoSEQ multiplex PCR; TCRdb's copy keeps in-frame clones and lacks some. The sample has around 210,000 clones, around four fifths seen once. Sequencing input: PBMCs. The chain uses TRBV7-8 and TRBJ2-2; 9 bases are a match to TRBD2. The receptor was derived from a boy between 5 and 17 years old in good health and CMV-seronegative. The CDR3 DNA follows: TGTGCCAGCAGCTTAAACCCCCAAGAGCGGGGGGCCGGTAGTATGTGGGAGCTGTTTTTT. Translating gives CASSLNPQERGAGSMWELFF.